These 19 T cell receptor beta chains were all obtained from the same sample, sequenced in a study of blood T cell repertoires in COVID-19. The repertoire was sequenced with immunoSEQ multiplex PCR; TCRdb's copy has only in-frame clones and lacks some. Of over 350,000 clones in the sample, 87% are singletons; the top ten hold approximately 10%. The sample comprised PBMCs or T cells enriched from blood (not recorded which). These receptors were obtained from a woman between 45 and 65 years old who had recovered from COVID-19.

The chain links TRBV3-1 (or the pseudogene TRBV3-2) to TRBJ1-2; a weak D match, TRBD1 (6 bases). From germline, CDR1 is LGHDT and CDR2 YNNKEL (reference sequence). The V and J ends lost 4 bases and 0 bases respectively, with 15 bases between them. This CDR3 is built from 16 residues. This chain's CDR3 is CASSRRGVGANYGYTF. The CDR3 region has the DNA TGTGCCAGCAGCCGCAGGGGCGTTGGAGCTAACTATGGCTACACCTTC.

The chain uses TRBV12-5 and TRBJ2-2; possibly TRBD1 for D (5 bases). Germline lookup yields CDR1 LGHNT and CDR2 FRNRAP. V shed 3 bases and J shed 2 bases, with 16 bases lying between them. The CDR3 sequence is 17 residues long. The CDR3 is CASGFRGLGFNTGELFF. The CDR3, as DNA: TGTGCTAGTGGTTTTAGGGGATTGGGCTTCAACACCGGGGAGCTGTTTTTT.

This clone occurred once. The rearrangement links TRBV29-1 to TRBJ1-2; no clear D. V was shortened by 4 bases and J by 4 bases, with 7 bases between the two germline ends. The germline CDR1 and CDR2 sequences are SQVTM and ANQGSEA. The CDR3 runs 11 residues. Written as DNA, the CDR3 is TGCAGCGTTGCTTCCGTCTATGGCTACACCTTC. Translated: CSVASVYGYTF. Using reference TRBV29-1 and TRBJ1-2 for the parts outside the CDR3, the full variable domain is SAVISQKPSRDICQRGTSLTIQCQVDSQVTMMFWYRQQPGQSLTLIATANQGSEATYESGFVIDKFPISRPNLTFSTLTVSNMSPEDSSIYLCSVASVYGYTFGSGTRLTVV.

This chain uses TRBV11-3 with TRBJ2-3; a weak D match, TRBD1 (6 bases). CDR3 length: 15 residues. Trimming stripped 0 bases from V and 1 base from J, with 8 bases between. CDR1 SGHNT and CDR2 YENEEA come from the germline V gene. In DNA form, the CDR3 reads TGTGCCAGCAGCTTAGATCACAGGGGCACAGATACGCAGTATTTT. As protein: CASSLDHRGTDTQYF.

This sequence joins TRBV25-1 and TRBJ2-2; TRBD1 matches 7 bases. With V trimmed by 6 bases and J by 2 bases, 6 bases remained unmatched. This CDR3 has 15 residues. Germline assignment: CDR1 MGHDK and CDR2 SYGVNS. The CDR3 DNA sequence: TGTGCCAGCAGATCCGGGACAGCTAACACCGGGGAGCTGTTTTTT. Residues: CASRSGTANTGELFF.

The chain combines TRBV7-9 with TRBJ2-1, with D possibly TRBD2 on 5 matching bases. Germline-derived CDR1 and CDR2 are SEHNR and FQNEAQ (reference sequence). The CDR3 length is 16 residues. V lost 4 bases to trimming and J lost 3 bases, with 16 bases between them. CDR3 amino acids: CASSSTRTGIYNEQFF. In nucleotides, the CDR3 is TGTGCCAGCAGCTCGACACGGACGGGAATCTACAATGAGCAGTTCTTC.

CDR3 sequence (DNA): TGCGCCAGCAGCCAAGATCGAACTGCCTATGCGGATGGCTACACCTTC. This translates into CASSQDRTAYADGYTF. The chain couples TRBV4-1 to TRBJ1-2; D unclear. The V gene lost 0 bases and the J gene lost 6 bases, with 17 bases spanning the gap. The CDR3 is 16 amino acids. CDR1 and CDR2 (germline): MGHRA, YSYEKL.

This chain connects TRBV3-1 (or the pseudogene TRBV3-2) to TRBJ2-7; 7 nucleotides match TRBD2. Germline CDR1 is LGHDT and CDR2 is YNNKEL (reference sequence). The J segment lost 4 bases and the V segment lost 0 bases, leaving 6 bases of the junction unmatched. The CDR3 sequence is 15 residues long. The CDR3 sequence is CASSQDGDYPYEQYF. Here the CDR3 DNA reads TGTGCCAGCAGCCAAGACGGGGACTATCCATACGAGCAGTACTTC.

The chain has TRBV5-1 and TRBJ2-3; D remains ambiguous. This CDR3 is 14 amino acids long. V lost 4 bases to trimming and J lost 1 base, with 10 bases between them. CDR1 and CDR2 from the germline V gene are SGHRS and YFSETQ. CDR3 loop: CASSPTTGTDTQYF. CDR3 in DNA: TGCGCCAGCAGCCCGACGACTGGCACAGATACGCAGTATTTT.

The chain combines TRBV2 with TRBJ2-3; weak D call: TRBD1 (6 bases). The V end was cut by 7 bases, the J end by 2 bases, with 13 bases between. The germline V gene encodes CDR1 SNHLY and CDR2 FYNNEI. CDR3 size: 14 residues. The CDR3 region is CASKKQGNTDTQYF. CDR3 nucleotides: TGTGCCAGCAAGAAACAGGGTAACACAGATACGCAGTATTTT.

J is TRBJ2-7 and V is TRBV10-3, with a tentative D call TRBD2 (5 bases). Germline-derived CDR1 and CDR2 are ENHRY and SYGVKD. Trimming took off 8 bases at V and 3 bases at J, with 14 bases between the two ends. CDR3 length: 13 residues. The CDR3 sequence is CAIAGPGLYEQYF. DNA of the CDR3: TGTGCCATCGCGGGTCCAGGCCTCTACGAGCAGTACTTC.

In this sample, this clone turned up a few times. This chain connects TRBV28 to TRBJ1-2; the match to TRBD1 covers 7 bases. The CDR3 is made up of 14 amino acids. V trimming: 2 bases; J trimming: 5 bases; junction bases outside the gene matches: 5. Germline values: CDR1 MDHEN, CDR2 SYDVKM. The CDR3 DNA reads as TGTGCCAGCAGTTTAGAGGGGGCCAGATATGGCTACACCTTC. It yields the protein CASSLEGARYGYTF.

This rearrangement joins TRBV6-1 to TRBJ2-2; 9 positions agree with TRBD1. This CDR3 has 15 residues. Germline V lookup: CDR1 MNHNS, CDR2 SASEGT. The ends lost 0 bases at V and 7 bases at J; junction bases unmatched: 3. In DNA, the CDR3 is TGTGCCAGCAGTGAAGCAGGGACAGGGAGCGGGGAGCTGTTTTTT. Translated: CASSEAGTGSGELFF.

This clone was observed a single time. This sequence joins TRBV28 and TRBJ2-7, with D perhaps matching TRBD1 (5 bases). Germline-derived CDR1 and CDR2 are MDHEN and SYDVKM. The CDR3 contains 14 residues. Trimming left V 6 bases short and J 0 bases short, with 12 bases between. The CDR3 loop reads CASRRQGSSYEQYF. The CDR3 region has the DNA TGTGCCAGCAGACGTCAGGGAAGCTCCTACGAGCAGTACTTC.

The rearrangement joins TRBV3-1 (or the pseudogene TRBV3-2) to TRBJ1-2; a possible D gene is TRBD1 (6 bases). The CDR3 sequence is 13 residues long. Germline V gene sequence: CDR1 LGHDT, CDR2 YNNKEL (reference sequence). The germline V and J ends were trimmed by 5 bases and 5 bases, with 12 bases remaining between them. CDR3 sequence (DNA): TGTGCCAGCAGCGAATCGACAGGATATGGCTACACCTTC. Translating it yields CASSESTGYGYTF.

This chain connects TRBV2 to TRBJ1-2; 8 bases are a match to TRBD1. The CDR3 runs to 14 residues. Trimming cost V 5 bases and J 4 bases; bases outside gene matches: 6. Looked up from germline, CDR1 is SNHLY and CDR2 is FYNNEI. Here the CDR3 reads CASSWTGTVYGYTF. The CDR3 bases are TGTGCCAGCAGTTGGACAGGGACGGTCTATGGCTACACCTTC.

This clone has a single count. The chain uses TRBV24-1 and TRBJ2-1; D perhaps matches TRBD1 (5 bases). There are 16 residues in the CDR3. The V gene lost 1 base and the J gene lost 5 bases, with 14 bases spanning the gap. Germline CDR1 is KGHDR and CDR2 is SFDVKD. The CDR3 DNA reads as TGTGCCACCAGTGATTTATCGACAGATTCCCACAATGAGCAGTTCTTC. This codes for CATSDLSTDSHNEQFF.

The chain links TRBV6-6 to TRBJ1-3; 7 positions agree with TRBD1. Trimming removed 6 bases from V and 4 bases from J; junction bases left unmatched: 15. Germline lookup yields CDR1 MNHNY and CDR2 SVGAGI (reference sequence). CDR3 length: 17 amino acids. The CDR3 sequence is CASSRTYQQGYGNTIYF. The CDR3 nucleotides read TGTGCCAGCAGCCGAACGTACCAACAGGGGTACGGAAACACCATATATTTT.

The V and J genes are TRBV4-1 and TRBJ2-7, with 10 bases lining up with TRBD1. The CDR3 contains 16 residues. V was clipped by 2 bases and J by 0 bases; unmatched bases: 4. The germline gives CDR1 MGHRA, CDR2 YSYEKL. This CDR3 is CASSQWRQGASYEQYF. CDR3 in DNA: TGCGCCAGCAGCCAATGGAGACAGGGGGCCTCCTACGAGCAGTACTTC.